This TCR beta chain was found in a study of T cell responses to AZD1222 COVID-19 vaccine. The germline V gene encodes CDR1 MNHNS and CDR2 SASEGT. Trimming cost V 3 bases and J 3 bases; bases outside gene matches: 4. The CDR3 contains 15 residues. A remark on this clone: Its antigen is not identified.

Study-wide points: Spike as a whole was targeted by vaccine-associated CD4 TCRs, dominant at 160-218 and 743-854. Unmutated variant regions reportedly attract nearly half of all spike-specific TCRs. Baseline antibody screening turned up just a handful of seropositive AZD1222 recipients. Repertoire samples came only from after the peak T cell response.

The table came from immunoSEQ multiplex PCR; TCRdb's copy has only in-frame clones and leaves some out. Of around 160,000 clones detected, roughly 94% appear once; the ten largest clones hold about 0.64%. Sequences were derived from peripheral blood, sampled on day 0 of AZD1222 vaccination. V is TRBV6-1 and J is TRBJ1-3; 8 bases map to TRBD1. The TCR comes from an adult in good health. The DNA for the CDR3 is TGTGCCAGCAGTGAGACCGGGACAGGTGGAAACACCATATATTTT. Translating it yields CASSETGTGGNTIYF.